The 4 T cell receptor beta chains listed next were all sequenced from one sample in a study of cytomegalovirus exposure and HLA in healthy donors. Repertoires were generated with immunoSEQ multiplex PCR, while TCRdb's copy carries only in-frame clones and drops some. This table holds hundreds of thousands of clones, approximately 87% found once. Source material: PBMCs. These receptors were taken from a woman aged 18 to 35 in good health and CMV-seronegative.

The rearrangement links TRBV28 to TRBJ2-7, with 7 bases fitting TRBD1. The germline CDR1 and CDR2 sequences are MDHEN and SYDVKM. V shed 7 bases, J shed 0 bases, and the junction held 6 bases outside the gene matches. CDR3 length: 14 amino acids. CDR3 loop: CASNLRDSSYEQYF. The CDR3 DNA is TGTGCCAGCAACCTCCGGGACAGCTCCTACGAGCAGTACTTC.

The chain joins TRBV5-1 to TRBJ1-1, with 7 bases that match TRBD1. Per germline, CDR1 SGHRS and CDR2 YFSETQ. This CDR3 is 13 amino acids long. V lost 0 bases, J lost 10 bases, and 6 bases stayed unmatched. In DNA, the CDR3 is TGCGCCAGCAGCTTGGGACAGGGTATGGGAGCTTTCTTT. Encoded protein: CASSLGQGMGAFF. The full variable domain, in which reference TRBV5-1 and TRBJ1-1 provide the parts outside the CDR3, is KAGVTQTPRYLIKTRGQQVTLSCSPISGHRSVSWYQQTPGQGLQFLFEYFSETQRNKGNFPGRFSGRQFSNSRSEMNVSTLELGDSALYLCASSLGQGMGAFFGQGTRLTVV.

This chain uses TRBV27 with TRBJ2-5, with 13 nucleotides matching TRBD2. CDR3 length: 18 residues. CDR1 is MNHEY and CDR2 is SMNVEV in the germline V gene (reference sequence). J gave up 0 bases and V 5 bases, and 9 bases lay outside the gene matches. CDR3 in amino acids: CASSLGLAGASYQETQYF. As DNA, the CDR3 is TGTGCCAGCAGTCTTGGACTAGCGGGAGCCTCGTACCAAGAGACCCAGTACTTC.

The chain recombines TRBV27 with TRBJ2-7; D gene unclear. This CDR3 comprises 14 residues. Germline V CDR1 and CDR2: MNHEY, SMNVEV (reference sequence). V gave up 6 bases and J gave up 3 bases, with 15 bases separating them. The CDR3 DNA reads TGTGCCAGCAGGCGGTTTGAGGAAGTCTACGAGCAGTACTTC. This translates into CASRRFEEVYEQYF.